Listed below are T cell receptor beta chains from one sample, sequenced in a study of T cells after yellow fever vaccination. Each CDR3 protein is one row after TCRdb ran MiXCR on the 5' RACE reads. The table shows hundreds of thousands of distinct CDR3 sequences, with around 6.5% occurring only once. The source material was PBMCs, sampled 5 days after the yellow fever booster vaccination. The receptor source for this set is a man younger than 45 who received the YFV17D yellow fever vaccine. Both conserved end residues are part of each CDR3. The D gene is left open where the match is weak. Size is stated for part of the rows, as once, few or many counts, or as a class when the clone is expanded.

clone_size	v_call	d_call	cdr3_length	j_call	cdr3_aa	cdr3_nt
many	TRBV6-5	-	15	TRBJ2-7	CASSYSGGRTYEQYF	TGTGCCAGCAGTTACTCCGGCGGACGGACCTACGAGCAGTACTTC
few	TRBV14	-	14	TRBJ2-7	CASSQGGQGSEQYF	TGTGCCAGCAGCCAAGGTGGTCAGGGCTCCGAGCAGTACTTC
-	TRBV6-1	-	15	TRBJ2-6	CASRSLGSGANVLTF	TGTGCCAGCAGATCTCTTGGGTCCGGGGCCAACGTCCTGACTTTC
many	TRBV11-2	-	15	TRBJ2-1	CATTNSGPRRNEQFF	TGTGCCACAACCAACAGCGGCCCCCGACGGAATGAGCAGTTCTTC
few	TRBV15	TRBD2	19	TRBJ2-1	CATSSTRLDGRAIYNEQFF	TGTGCCACCAGCAGCACGAGACTAGACGGGAGGGCTATCTACAATGAGCAGTTCTTC
few	TRBV12-3/TRBV12-4	-	16	TRBJ2-3	CASSLSSDRTQDTQYF	TGTGCCAGCAGTCTTTCTAGCGATCGAACCCAGGATACGCAGTATTTT
-	TRBV6-6	-	11	TRBJ1-6	CASSWGSPLHF	TGTGCCAGCAGTTGGGGGTCACCCCTCCACTTT
-	TRBV5-5	TRBD2	18	TRBJ2-3	CASSSGLAGALGGDTQYF	TGTGCCAGCAGTTCGGGACTAGCGGGAGCCCTCGGGGGAGATACGCAGTATTTT
many	TRBV12-3/TRBV12-4	TRBD2	17	TRBJ2-3	CASSLLRETLETDTQYF	TGTGCCAGCAGTTTATTGCGGGAGACACTGGAGACAGATACGCAGTATTTT
many	TRBV7-9	-	11	TRBJ1-1	CASSPSTEAFF	TGTGCCAGCAGCCCCTCCACTGAAGCTTTCTTT
few	TRBV20-1	TRBD2	20	TRBJ2-1	CSARDTTSGRVLGSYNEQFF	TGCAGTGCTAGAGATACGACTAGCGGGAGGGTCTTAGGGTCCTACAATGAGCAGTTCTTC
-	TRBV6-5	-	12	TRBJ2-7	CASSSGRTEQYF	TGTGCCAGCAGTTCCGGACGGACCGAGCAGTACTTC
-	TRBV6-1	TRBD1	15	TRBJ1-1	CASTLNRGRSTEAFF	TGTGCCAGCACACTTAACAGGGGGCGGTCAACTGAAGCTTTCTTT
few	TRBV5-6	TRBD1	15	TRBJ2-3	CASSSYRGRTDTQYF	TGTGCCAGCAGCTCCTACAGGGGTAGGACAGATACGCAGTATTTT
-	TRBV7-2	TRBD2	17	TRBJ2-5	CASSTSGTSGSGETQYF	TGTGCCAGCAGCACGTCCGGGACTAGCGGGAGCGGCGAGACCCAGTACTTC
many	TRBV18	-	14	TRBJ2-7	CASSTGTQTSEQYF	TGTGCCAGCTCTACCGGGACGCAAACTAGCGAGCAGTACTTC
-	TRBV20-1	TRBD2	17	TRBJ2-1	CSARGGLAGRTYNEQFF	TGCAGTGCTAGAGGGGGACTAGCGGGTCGCACCTACAATGAGCAGTTCTTC
-	TRBV5-1	TRBD2	14	TRBJ2-1	CASLGLAGANEQFF	TGCGCCAGCCTGGGACTAGCGGGAGCAAATGAGCAGTTCTTC
many	TRBV6-2/TRBV6-3	TRBD2	17	TRBJ2-1	CASSPGTSGMSYNEQFF	TGTGCCAGCAGTCCCGGGACTAGCGGGATGTCCTACAATGAGCAGTTCTTC
few	TRBV11-2	-	15	TRBJ2-1	CASRLSVSSYNEQFF	TGTGCCAGCAGACTTAGCGTTAGCTCCTACAATGAGCAGTTCTTC
many	TRBV11-1	TRBD2	18	TRBJ2-1	CASSLPALGLAGVGEQFF	TGTGCCAGCAGCTTACCTGCCCTGGGACTAGCGGGAGTCGGAGAGCAGTTCTTC
few	TRBV9	TRBD2	14	TRBJ2-1	CASSQAGGYHEQFF	TGTGCCAGCAGCCAAGCGGGGGGGTACCATGAGCAGTTCTTC
few	TRBV28	-	15	TRBJ2-3	CASSALGRDTDTQYF	TGTGCCAGCAGTGCCCTGGGCCGGGACACAGATACGCAGTATTTT
many	TRBV5-1	-	13	TRBJ2-5	CASSLEVQETQYF	TGTGCCAGCAGCTTGGAGGTACAAGAGACCCAGTACTTC
-	TRBV6-5	TRBD1	17	TRBJ1-4	CASSYEARWQGGEKLFF	TGTGCCAGCAGTTACGAAGCCCGTTGGCAGGGGGGTGAAAAACTGTTTTTT
many	TRBV6-2/TRBV6-3	TRBD2	15	TRBJ2-7	CASSYQLAGGYEQYF	TGTGCCAGCAGTTACCAACTAGCGGGAGGCTACGAGCAGTACTTC
many	TRBV24-1	-	13	TRBJ2-1	CATSSSGTLEQFF	TGTGCCACCAGTAGCAGCGGGACACTTGAGCAGTTCTTC
-	TRBV7-2	TRBD2	16	TRBJ2-2	CASRVIAGGATGELFF	TGTGCCAGCAGGGTGATAGCGGGAGGAGCCACCGGGGAGCTGTTTTTT
few	TRBV20-1	TRBD2	17	TRBJ2-3	CSARDLGTSGFTDTQYF	TGCAGTGCTAGAGATCTGGGGACTAGCGGATTCACAGATACGCAGTATTTT
few	TRBV19	TRBD1	15	TRBJ2-1	CASSKLRDRSNEQFF	TGTGCCAGTAGTAAACTCCGGGACAGATCAAATGAGCAGTTCTTC
-	TRBV5-4	-	13	TRBJ2-5	CASSLVLEETQYF	TGTGCCAGCAGCTTGGTCCTTGAAGAGACCCAGTACTTC
many	TRBV27	TRBD2	15	TRBJ2-7	CASRTSASGRYEQYF	TGTGCCAGCAGGACCTCCGCTAGCGGGAGATACGAGCAGTACTTC
many	TRBV23-1	TRBD2	15	TRBJ2-3	CASMGLAVREDTQYF	TGCGCCAGCATGGGACTAGCGGTCCGAGAGGATACGCAGTATTTT
many	TRBV12-3/TRBV12-4	TRBD1	13	TRBJ2-7	CASSLQQGYEQYF	TGTGCCAGCAGTCTCCAACAGGGGTACGAGCAGTACTTC
few	TRBV6-2/TRBV6-3	TRBD2	17	TRBJ2-5	CASSYGGAGAPRETQYF	TGTGCCAGCAGTTACGGTGGAGCGGGAGCTCCCAGGGAGACCCAGTACTTC
many	TRBV27	TRBD1	13	TRBJ2-5	CASTRTGGRTQYF	TGTGCCAGCACCCGGACAGGGGGACGGACCCAGTACTTC
-	TRBV5-1	-	14	TRBJ2-2	CASSLSLNTGELFF	TGCGCCAGCAGCTTGTCACTTAACACCGGGGAGCTGTTTTTT
few	TRBV6-5	-	16	TRBJ2-4	CASSYSSQGSLNIQYF	TGTGCCAGCAGTTACTCCTCGCAGGGTAGTCTTAACATTCAGTACTTC
few	TRBV20-1	TRBD2	14	TRBJ2-5	CSASRTSGQETQYF	TGCAGTGCTAGCAGGACTAGCGGACAAGAGACCCAGTACTTC
-	TRBV6-1	-	13	TRBJ1-1	CASIKLGNTEAIF	TGTGCCAGCATTAAACTAGGTAACACTGAAGCTATCTTT
many	TRBV14	TRBD1	15	TRBJ2-5	CASSQDEQGVETQYF	TGTGCCAGCAGCCAAGATGAACAGGGGGTGGAGACCCAGTACTTC
many	TRBV19	-	12	TRBJ2-1	CASSRVYNEQFF	TGTGCCAGTAGTAGGGTGTACAATGAGCAGTTCTTC
-	TRBV20-1	-	14	TRBJ2-7	CSAGARASLYEQYF	TGCAGTGCAGGGGCCAGAGCGAGCCTTTACGAGCAGTACTTC
-	TRBV4-3	-	20	TRBJ2-6	CASSQDLPTGLPFGANVLTF	TGCGCCAGCAGCCAAGATCTCCCGACAGGCCTTCCTTTTGGGGCCAACGTCCTGACTTTC